This T cell receptor beta chain was observed in a study of beta chain features in type 1 diabetes. Study-level background: All samples together contributed approximately 100 million sorted cells for examination.

Study-wide findings and caveats: PCR could preferentially amplify shorter templates, alike in patients and controls.

The authors took one heparinised blood draw, averaging about 116 mL, from each donor. This clone was counted only a few times. As yet, its antigen is unknown. Germline-derived CDR1 and CDR2 are SQVTM and ANQGSEA. CDR3 size: 12 residues. V was cut by 7 bases and J by 1 base, with 11 bases left in between. As every portion of the isolated RNA was reverse transcribed, the sequencing read expressed TCRB transcripts. The average output of naive, central memory and regulatory T cell samples was about 3.3 million reads. TCRdb's copy holds only in-frame clones and misses some; the assay was immunoSEQ multiplex PCR. The table lists 970,000 or so clones, about 17% of them singletons.

V is TRBV29-1 and J is TRBJ2-7; D may be TRBD2 (5 bases). This TCR came from a young woman in good health. The material sequenced was naive CD4+ T cells from blood. CDR3 loop: CSAGADSYEQYF. As DNA, the CDR3 is TGCAGCGCCGGAGCGGATTCCTACGAGCAGTACTTC.